Listed below are T cell receptor beta chains from one sample, sequenced in a study of T cell clones after liver transplantation. Data came from immunoSEQ multiplex PCR; TCRdb stores just in-frame clones and leaves some out. This table holds 4,500 to 6,000 clones, 30% to 40% found once. What these receptors recognize is not known. The specimen was CD4+ T cells from cultured PBMCs. Every receptor here comes from a human patient who received a liver transplant. Some of the T cells might come from the graft donor. Both conserved end residues are part of each CDR3. The D gene is left open where the match is weak. Some rows mark clone size as missing; the rest say once, few, many or name a class of expanded clone.

j_call: TRBJ1-1
v_call: TRBV5-8
clone_size: few
d_call: .
cdr3_nt: TGTGCCAGCAGCCACGGACGGGTGAACACTGAAGCTTTCTTT
cdr3_aa: CASSHGRVNTEAFF

j_call: TRBJ2-5
v_call: TRBV6-8
clone_size: .
d_call: .
cdr3_nt: TGTGCCAGCAGTGGGGCCCTAGTCAGCCAAGAGACCCAGTACTTC
cdr3_aa: CASSGALVSQETQYF

j_call: TRBJ1-2
v_call: TRBV20-1
clone_size: .
d_call: .
cdr3_nt: TGCAGTGCTAGACGGATCCTTGGCTACACCTTC
cdr3_aa: CSARRILGYTF

j_call: TRBJ2-2
v_call: TRBV5-1
clone_size: once
d_call: TRBD2
cdr3_nt: TGCGCCAGCAGCAGATCCGGGACTAGGGTTACCGGGGAGCTGTTTTTT
cdr3_aa: CASSRSGTRVTGELFF

j_call: TRBJ1-2
v_call: TRBV7-9
clone_size: .
d_call: TRBD1
cdr3_nt: TGTGCCAGCAGCTACAGCACCGGGACAGGGGGCGCAAACTATGGCTACACCTTC
cdr3_aa: CASSYSTGTGGANYGYTF

j_call: TRBJ2-1
v_call: TRBV4-1
clone_size: few
d_call: .
cdr3_nt: TGCGCCAGCAGCCAAGAGGGGCGGAAATCCTACAATGAGCAGTTCTTC
cdr3_aa: CASSQEGRKSYNEQFF

j_call: TRBJ2-7
v_call: TRBV28
clone_size: .
d_call: .
cdr3_nt: TGTGCCAGCAGTTTTGGCGGAGTAAGCGACGAGCAGTACTTC
cdr3_aa: CASSFGGVSDEQYF

j_call: TRBJ1-3
v_call: TRBV9
clone_size: .
d_call: .
cdr3_nt: TGTGCCAGCAGCGTAGGCAGGGGCTCTGGAAACACCATATATTTT
cdr3_aa: CASSVGRGSGNTIYF

j_call: TRBJ1-1
v_call: TRBV6-9
clone_size: .
d_call: .
cdr3_nt: TGTGCCAGCAGTCGGGACACTGAAGCTTTCTTT
cdr3_aa: CASSRDTEAFF

j_call: TRBJ1-2
v_call: TRBV28
clone_size: once
d_call: TRBD1
cdr3_nt: TGTGCCAGCCGCCCCCGGGACAGGGGTGGCTACACCTTC
cdr3_aa: CASRPRDRGGYTF

j_call: TRBJ1-4
v_call: TRBV15
clone_size: .
d_call: TRBD1
cdr3_nt: TGTGCCACCAGCAGAGATGGCAGGGGGAATGAAAAACTGTTTTTT
cdr3_aa: CATSRDGRGNEKLFF

j_call: TRBJ1-2
v_call: TRBV6-1
clone_size: once
d_call: .
cdr3_nt: TGTGCCAGCAGTGGCGACAAGGATGGCTACACCTTC
cdr3_aa: CASSGDKDGYTF

j_call: TRBJ2-3
v_call: TRBV4-2
clone_size: few
d_call: TRBD1
cdr3_nt: TGTGCCAGCAGCCAAGATGTTGGACAGGGCCGTGCAGATACGCAGTATTTT
cdr3_aa: CASSQDVGQGRADTQYF

j_call: TRBJ2-2
v_call: TRBV5-5
clone_size: .
d_call: TRBD1
cdr3_nt: TGTGCCAGCAGCTCTATCGGGACAGGGGGGACCGGGGAGCTGTTTTTT
cdr3_aa: CASSSIGTGGTGELFF

j_call: TRBJ2-3
v_call: TRBV5-1
clone_size: few
d_call: .
cdr3_nt: TGCGCCAGCAGCTTGGCAGATCCGGGGACAGATACGCAGTATTTT
cdr3_aa: CASSLADPGTDTQYF

j_call: TRBJ1-1
v_call: TRBV28
clone_size: medium-sized
d_call: .
cdr3_nt: TGTGCCAGCAGCGATTGGGACAACCTGAACACTGAAGCTTTCTTT
cdr3_aa: CASSDWDNLNTEAFF

j_call: TRBJ2-2
v_call: TRBV23-1
clone_size: .
d_call: TRBD2
cdr3_nt: TGCGCCAGCAGTCAATCGGGGGTAGCGGGGGGACCCGGGGAGCTGTTTTTT
cdr3_aa: CASSQSGVAGGPGELFF

j_call: TRBJ2-5
v_call: TRBV2
clone_size: .
d_call: .
cdr3_nt: TGTGCCAGCAGTGAGGGTTCCACAGCAGAGACCCAGTACTTC
cdr3_aa: CASSEGSTAETQYF

j_call: TRBJ2-4
v_call: TRBV10-3
clone_size: .
d_call: TRBD2
cdr3_nt: TGTGCCATCAGTGAGTCGGCTAGCGGGACTAAAAACATTCAGTACTTC
cdr3_aa: CAISESASGTKNIQYF

j_call: TRBJ2-5
v_call: TRBV5-1
clone_size: few
d_call: TRBD1
cdr3_nt: TGCGCCAGCAGCTTGGGGGGACAGGGAAAAGAGACCCAGTACTTC
cdr3_aa: CASSLGGQGKETQYF

j_call: TRBJ1-5
v_call: TRBV7-4
clone_size: few
d_call: .
cdr3_nt: TGTGCCAGCAGCTTAGGTTCAGGGGCAGGCAATCAGCCCCAGCATTTT
cdr3_aa: CASSLGSGAGNQPQHF

j_call: TRBJ1-1
v_call: TRBV6-5
clone_size: few
d_call: .
cdr3_nt: TGTGCCAGCAGTCGAGGGGGGAGGGAAGCTTTCTTT
cdr3_aa: CASSRGGREAFF

j_call: TRBJ1-5
v_call: TRBV18
clone_size: .
d_call: TRBD1
cdr3_nt: TGTGCCAGCTCATTAGGACAGGTCAAAGATCAGCCCCAGCATTTT
cdr3_aa: CASSLGQVKDQPQHF

j_call: TRBJ1-2
v_call: TRBV7-2
clone_size: .
d_call: .
cdr3_nt: TGTGCCAGCAGCTTCCTGCGGGGATATGGCTACACCTTC
cdr3_aa: CASSFLRGYGYTF

j_call: TRBJ1-3
v_call: TRBV19
clone_size: .
d_call: .
cdr3_nt: TGTGCCAGTACTACTACAGGGACGCCGCGAAACACCATATATTTT
cdr3_aa: CASTTTGTPRNTIYF

j_call: TRBJ1-1
v_call: TRBV2
clone_size: few
d_call: TRBD1
cdr3_nt: TGTGCCAGCAGAGCGACAGGGTTGGGGAACACTGAAGCTTTCTTT
cdr3_aa: CASRATGLGNTEAFF